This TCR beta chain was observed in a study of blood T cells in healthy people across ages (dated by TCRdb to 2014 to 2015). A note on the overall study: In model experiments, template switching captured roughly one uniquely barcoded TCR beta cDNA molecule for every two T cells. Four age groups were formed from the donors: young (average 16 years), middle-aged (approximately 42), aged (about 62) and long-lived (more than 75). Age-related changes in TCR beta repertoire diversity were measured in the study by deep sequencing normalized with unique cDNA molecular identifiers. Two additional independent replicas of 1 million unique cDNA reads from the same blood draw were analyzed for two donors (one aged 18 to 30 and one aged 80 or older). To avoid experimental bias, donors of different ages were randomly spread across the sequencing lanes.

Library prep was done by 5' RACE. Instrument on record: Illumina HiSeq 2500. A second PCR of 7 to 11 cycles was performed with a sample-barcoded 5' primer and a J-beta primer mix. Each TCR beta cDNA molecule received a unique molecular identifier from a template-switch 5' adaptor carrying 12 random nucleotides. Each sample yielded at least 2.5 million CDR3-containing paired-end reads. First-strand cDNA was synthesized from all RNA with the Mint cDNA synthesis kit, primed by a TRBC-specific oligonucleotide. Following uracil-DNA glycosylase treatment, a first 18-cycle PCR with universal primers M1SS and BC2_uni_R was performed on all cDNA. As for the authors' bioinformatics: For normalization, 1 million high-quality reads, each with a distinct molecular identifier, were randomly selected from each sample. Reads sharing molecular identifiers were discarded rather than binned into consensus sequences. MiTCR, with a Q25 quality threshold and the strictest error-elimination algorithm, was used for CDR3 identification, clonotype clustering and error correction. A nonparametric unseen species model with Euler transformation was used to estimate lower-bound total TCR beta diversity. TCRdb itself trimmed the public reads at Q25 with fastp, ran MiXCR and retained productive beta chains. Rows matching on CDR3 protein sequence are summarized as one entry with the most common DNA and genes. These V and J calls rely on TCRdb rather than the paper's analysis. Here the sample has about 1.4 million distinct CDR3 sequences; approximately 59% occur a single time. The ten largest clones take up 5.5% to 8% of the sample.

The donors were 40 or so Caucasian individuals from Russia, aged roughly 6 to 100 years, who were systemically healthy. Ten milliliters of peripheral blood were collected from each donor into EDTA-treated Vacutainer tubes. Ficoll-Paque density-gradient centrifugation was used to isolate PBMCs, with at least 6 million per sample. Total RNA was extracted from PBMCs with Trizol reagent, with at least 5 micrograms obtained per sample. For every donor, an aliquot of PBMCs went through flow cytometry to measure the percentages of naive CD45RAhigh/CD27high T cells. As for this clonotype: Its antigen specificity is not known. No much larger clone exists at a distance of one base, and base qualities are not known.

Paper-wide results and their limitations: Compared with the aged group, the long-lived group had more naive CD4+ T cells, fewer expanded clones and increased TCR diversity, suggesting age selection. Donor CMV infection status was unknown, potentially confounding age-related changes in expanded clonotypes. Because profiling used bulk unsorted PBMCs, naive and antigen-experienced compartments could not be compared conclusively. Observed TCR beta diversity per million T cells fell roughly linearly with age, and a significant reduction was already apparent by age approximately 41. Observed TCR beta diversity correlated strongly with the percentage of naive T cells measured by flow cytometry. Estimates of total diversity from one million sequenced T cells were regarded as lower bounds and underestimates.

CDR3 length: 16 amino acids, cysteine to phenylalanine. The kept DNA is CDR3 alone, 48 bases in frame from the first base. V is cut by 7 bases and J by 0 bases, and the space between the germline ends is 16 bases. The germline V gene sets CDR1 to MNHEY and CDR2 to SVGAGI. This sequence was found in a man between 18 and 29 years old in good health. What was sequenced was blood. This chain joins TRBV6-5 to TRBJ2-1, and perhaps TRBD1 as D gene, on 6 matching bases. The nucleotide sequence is TGTGCCAGCACCCCGGACAGATCTACCTCCTACAATGAGCAGTTCTTC. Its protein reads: CASTPDRSTSYNEQFF.